The 32 T cell receptor beta chains given below trace back to one sample, sequenced in a study of regulatory T cells in long-lasting Graves disease. Time point noted: newly diagnosed GD, antithyroid drugs for less than 3 months. From PBMCs, RNA was extracted and then used to make the TCR library. Sequencing libraries for TCR beta were prepared with iRepertoire HTBI primers and Arm-PCR of CDR3 regions. Each CDR3 protein is one row after TCRdb ran MiXCR on the multiplex PCR reads. The table shows almost 450,000 distinct CDR3 sequences, with roughly 15% occurring only once. A further study also used this sample, focusing on T cells in Graves' hyperthyroidism and ophthalmopathy.

The sequences come from peripheral blood mononuclear cells (PBMCs), collected at new diagnosis, from a patient treated with antithyroid drugs. The receptor source for this set is a woman aged 30 to 39 with Graves disease.

This clonotype was recorded at least ten times. V and J are TRBV20-1 and TRBJ2-3; TRBD2 agrees at 12 bases. J was trimmed by 0 bases and V by 6 bases; bases with no gene match: 4. In germline, CDR1 is DFQATT, CDR2 SNEGSKA (reference sequence). The CDR3 length is 15 residues. CDR3 region: CSASGTSGSTDTQYF. The CDR3 coding sequence is TGCAGTGCCTCCGGGACTAGCGGGAGCACAGATACGCAGTATTTT.

Many counts were recorded for this clonotype. V gene TRBV28 combines with J gene TRBJ2-7; TRBD2 might be the D (5 bases). This CDR3 is 14 amino acids long. V gave up 7 bases and J gave up 5 bases, with 18 bases separating them. The V gene's germline CDR1 is MDHEN and CDR2 SYDVKM. The CDR3 spells CASTLSGTLHEQYF. CDR3 DNA: TGTGCCAGCACCCTAAGCGGAACGCTCCACGAGCAGTACTTC.

Worth noting for this clonotype: One base away lies a much larger clone, so this may be a sequencing read error. The chain recombines TRBV27 with TRBJ2-3, with 8 nucleotides matching TRBD1. The CDR3 runs 13 residues. From germline, CDR1 is MNHEY and CDR2 SMNVEV (reference sequence). The junction had 9 bases not matched to a gene; V was cut back by 5 bases and J by 11 bases. The CDR3 sequence is CASSEIGQGRQYF. In DNA, the CDR3 is TGTGCCAGCAGTGAGATCGGACAGGGACGGCAGTATTTT.

This clonotype appeared a few times. The chain links TRBV27 to TRBJ1-2; D is ambiguous. V was trimmed by 6 bases and J by 2 bases, leaving 13 bases between them. CDR1 and CDR2 (germline): MNHEY, SMNVEV (reference sequence). This CDR3 is 14 amino acids long. The CDR3 DNA follows: TGTGCCAGCAGACCAACTCCCAGAAACTATGGCTACACCTTC. It translates to CASRPTPRNYGYTF.

This clonotype was seen ten or more times. The V and J genes are TRBV3-1 and TRBJ1-2; D gene uncertain. Trimming cost V 4 bases and J 0 bases, with 15 bases left between them. The length of the CDR3 is 16 residues. Germline CDR1 LGHDT, CDR2 YNNKEL (reference sequence). Here the CDR3 reads CASSPYARSANYGYTF. Written as DNA, the CDR3 is TGTGCCAGCAGCCCATATGCAAGGTCGGCTAACTATGGCTACACCTTC.

This clonotype was detected ten times or more. The chain has TRBV19 and TRBJ1-2, with D unclear. V was shortened by 4 bases and J by 4 bases, with 16 bases between the two germline ends. Germline CDR1 is LNHDA and CDR2 is SQIVND (reference sequence). The CDR3 spans 15 residues. The CDR3 nucleotides read TGTGCCAGTAGTAAAGCCCATGGACCCGGCTATGGCTACACCTTC. This gives the protein CASSKAHGPGYGYTF.

This clonotype occurred many times. The chain employs TRBV11-2 and TRBJ1-2, with unresolved D. The CDR3 runs to 12 residues. With 5 bases removed from V and 5 bases from J, the gap between germline ends came to 9 bases. The germline V gene encodes CDR1 SGHAT and CDR2 FQNNGV. The CDR3 DNA sequence: TGTGCCAGCAGCCCCACAGTGTATGGCTACACCTTC. It is translated as CASSPTVYGYTF.

This clonotype has at least ten counts. The genes are TRBV27 and TRBJ2-5; the match to TRBD1 covers 9 bases. Trimming removed 5 bases from V and 7 bases from J; junction bases left unmatched: 14. The CDR3 spans 16 residues. CDR1 and CDR2 from the germline V gene are MNHEY and SMNVEV (reference sequence). CDR3 nucleotide sequence: TGTGCCAGCAGTCCCGGACAGGGGACTGGATCCTGGACCCAGTACTTC. Protein sequence: CASSPGQGTGSWTQYF.

This clonotype was found a few times. The chain uses TRBV29-1 and TRBJ2-4, with a tentative D call TRBD1 (6 bases). The V and J ends lost 0 bases and 9 bases respectively, with 21 bases between them. The CDR3 length is 16 residues. Germline lookup yields CDR1 SQVTM and CDR2 ANQGSEA. CDR3 nucleotides: TGCAGCGTTGAAGATCGGGGAATGACAGGATGGGGCATTCAGTACTTC. This encodes CSVEDRGMTGWGIQYF.

In this sample, this clonotype turned up many times. V gene TRBV27 combines with J gene TRBJ2-1; TRBD1 matches 9 bases. Looked up from germline, CDR1 is MNHEY and CDR2 is SMNVEV (reference sequence). The CDR3 has 14 amino acids. Trimming removed 7 bases from V and 4 bases from J; junction bases left unmatched: 5. CDR3 in amino acids: CASKDRGSYNEQFF. Here the CDR3 DNA reads TGTGCCAGCAAGGACAGGGGATCTTACAATGAGCAGTTCTTC.

V is TRBV6-1 and J is TRBJ2-6; no definite D call. V lost 7 bases, J lost 2 bases, and 18 bases lay in between. CDR3 length: 17 amino acids. Germline V gene data show CDR1 as MNHNS and CDR2 as SASEGT. CDR3 loop: CASNSPPGRTGANVLTF. CDR3 in DNA: TGTGCCAGCAACTCCCCCCCTGGTCGAACTGGGGCCAACGTCCTGACTTTC.

This clonotype was detected ten times or more. The rearrangement uses TRBV28 and TRBJ2-5; unclear D gene. The V gene's germline CDR1 is MDHEN and CDR2 SYDVKM. The CDR3 has 13 amino acids. Trimming shortened V by 6 bases and J by 4 bases, and 12 bases separated the two germline ends. CDR3 nucleotides: TGTGCCAGCAGAGGACCCCCGGGAGAGACCCAGTACTTC. Amino acid sequence: CASRGPPGETQYF. The complete variable domain, with remaining parts taken from reference TRBV28 and TRBJ2-5, reads DVKVTQSSRYLVKRTGEKVFLECVQDMDHENMFWYRQDPGLGLRLIYFSYDVKMKEKGDIPEGYSVSREKKERFSLILESASTNQTSMYLCASRGPPGETQYFGPGTRLLVL.

Comment on this clonotype: This could be a read error, since a much larger clone is one nucleotide away. This rearrangement joins TRBV27 to TRBJ1-1; D not resolved. Trimming left V 7 bases short and J 0 bases short, with 18 bases between. Germline assignment: CDR1 MNHEY and CDR2 SMNVEV (reference sequence). The CDR3 extends over 16 amino acids. The CDR3 spells CASNPQRELLNTEAFF. For the CDR3, the DNA is TGTGCCAGCAATCCCCAACGCGAACTCTTGAACACTGAAGCTTTCTTT.

This clonotype was observed at least ten times. J is TRBJ2-5 and V is TRBV3-1, with D possibly TRBD1 on 6 matching bases. Between the trimmed V and J ends, which lost 4 bases and 7 bases, there was a span of 16 bases. Per the germline V gene, CDR1 is LGHDT and CDR2 is YNNKEL (reference sequence). This CDR3 comprises 14 residues. In DNA form, the CDR3 reads TGTGCCAGCAGCCCAGACAGGCCCCCGAGGACCCAGTACTTC. Translation gives CASSPDRPPRTQYF.

V and J are TRBV27 and TRBJ2-5; either TRBD1 or TRBD2 may supply D (5 bases each). The CDR3 contains 15 residues. Trimming took 0 bases from V and 3 from J, leaving 11 bases between them. The germline V gene has CDR1 MNHEY and CDR2 SMNVEV (reference sequence). The DNA of the CDR3 is TGTGCCAGCAGTTTATCGGGACGGGATAAAGAGACCCAGTACTTC. Translation gives CASSLSGRDKETQYF.

This clonotype was counted many times. This chain connects TRBV12-3 or TRBV12-4 to TRBJ1-2; D unresolved. This CDR3 spans 13 amino acids. Trimming took 3 bases from V and 2 from J, leaving 7 bases between them. The CDR3 DNA sequence: TGTGCCAGCAGTTTGATGGGGAACTATGGCTACACCTTC. Translated, it gives CASSLMGNYGYTF.

In its sample, this clonotype was seen many times. The genes are TRBV5-1 and TRBJ2-1; D gene ambiguous. Trimming stripped 0 bases from V and 8 bases from J, with 9 bases between. The CDR3 consists of 13 residues. Germline CDR1 reads SGHRS; CDR2 reads YFSETQ. The chain's CDR3 is CASSLATGDEQFF. The CDR3 DNA reads as TGCGCCAGCAGCTTGGCCACTGGGGATGAGCAGTTCTTC.

This clonotype has a count of ten or more. This sequence joins TRBV6-2 or TRBV6-3 and TRBJ1-5; 7 bases map to TRBD1. Germline CDR1 and CDR2: MNHEY and SVGEGT. This CDR3 has 16 residues. The V gene end was trimmed by 2 bases and the J gene end by 5 bases; junction bases not matched to a gene: 9. CDR3 DNA: TGTGCCAGCAGTTACGCTGGGACAGCCATCCATCAGCCCCAGCATTTT. This gives the protein CASSYAGTAIHQPQHF.

The table lists this clonotype with many counts. The chain is built from TRBV15 and TRBJ2-5; D not certain. Germline V CDR1 and CDR2: LNHNV, YYDKDF (reference sequence). CDR3 length equals 16 residues. V lost 1 base, J lost 2 bases, and 14 bases lay in between. This CDR3 is CATSRVQIATQETQYF. The CDR3 DNA reads as TGTGCCACCAGCAGAGTCCAAATAGCAACTCAAGAGACCCAGTACTTC.

The table lists this clonotype with many counts. The chain has TRBV28 and TRBJ2-1; 11 positions match TRBD2. V lost 9 bases to trimming and J lost 8 bases; unmatched junction nucleotides: 6. Per the germline V gene, CDR1 is MDHEN and CDR2 is SYDVKM. The CDR3 consists of 13 residues. CDR3 nucleotide sequence: TGTGCCAGTCTACTAGCGGGAGACTATGAGCAGTTCTTC. It codes for CASLLAGDYEQFF.

This clonotype showed up just a few times. This rearrangement joins TRBV29-1 to TRBJ1-1, with D possibly TRBD1 on 5 matching bases. Germline V gene data show CDR1 as SQVTM and CDR2 as ANQGSEA. Trimming took off 5 bases at V and 4 bases at J, with 11 bases between the two ends. The CDR3 is 12 residues long. CDR3 in amino acids: CSVMTGGTEAFF. CDR3 DNA: TGCAGCGTTATGACGGGGGGCACTGAAGCTTTCTTT.

This clonotype was found a few times. This chain connects TRBV20-1 to TRBJ2-7; 10 nucleotides match TRBD2. V shed 6 bases and J 0 bases; nucleotides not matched to a gene: 5. Germline V CDR1 and CDR2: DFQATT, SNEGSKA (reference sequence). The CDR3 is made up of 14 amino acids. The CDR3 protein is CSAPRLAGSYEQYF. CDR3 nucleotide sequence: TGCAGTGCCCCGCGACTAGCGGGCTCCTACGAGCAGTACTTC.

This clonotype has more than one count but fewer than ten. Since a much larger clone is just one base distant, this may be a read error. The chain joins TRBV7-9 to TRBJ2-7; TRBD2 is a possible D gene (6 bases). This CDR3 has 14 amino acids. Germline V gene lookup returns CDR1 SEHNR and CDR2 FQNEAQ (reference sequence). The V end was cut by 0 bases, the J end by 0 bases, with 6 bases between. CDR3 in DNA: TGTGCCAGCAGCTTAGCGGACTACTCCTACGAGCAGTACTTC. Its protein product is CASSLADYSYEQYF.

This clonotype appeared many times. The CDR3 nucleotides are TGTGCCAGCTCACCTGGGTCGTCAGGAGTGGCCGGGGAGCTGTTTTTT. The encoded protein is CASSPGSSGVAGELFF. The chain employs TRBV18 and TRBJ2-2; no clear D. V was pared by 3 bases and J by 6 bases, with 17 bases between. CDR1 KGHSH and CDR2 LQKENI come from the germline V gene. The CDR3 is 16 residues long.

This clonotype was counted ten times or more. The rearrangement joins TRBV2 to TRBJ1-4, with 7 bases fitting TRBD1. The germline CDR1 and CDR2 sequences are SNHLY and FYNNEI. V was pared by 4 bases and J by 8 bases, with 7 bases of the junction left unmatched. CDR3 length: 14 residues. This chain's CDR3 is CASSGDREGEKLFF. The CDR3 DNA is TGTGCCAGCAGTGGAGACAGGGAAGGCGAAAAACTGTTTTTT.

The chain employs TRBV6-2 or TRBV6-3 and TRBJ2-7; unclear D gene. This CDR3 is 12 amino acids long. Trimming removed 2 bases from V and 6 bases from J, with 8 bases in between. Germline CDR1 MNHEY, CDR2 SVGEGT. CDR3 region: CASSYPSIEQYF. The CDR3 DNA follows: TGTGCCAGCAGTTACCCCTCGATCGAGCAGTACTTC.

This chain uses TRBV11-2 with TRBJ2-2, with 11 nucleotides matching TRBD2. From germline, CDR1 is SGHAT and CDR2 FQNNGV. Losses at the gene ends were 5 bases for V and 7 bases for J; bases not matched to a gene: 24. The CDR3 totals 21 residues. The DNA of the CDR3 is TGTGCCAGCAGCACGAGATTTACAACATCCACTAGCGGGAGTCGGGGCGGGGAGCTGTTTTTT. Translating it yields CASSTRFTTSTSGSRGGELFF.

This clonotype was seen repeatedly, ten times or more. The rearrangement uses TRBV5-1 and TRBJ1-4; D gene uncertain. The V and J ends lost 0 bases and 0 bases respectively, with 6 bases between them. This CDR3 is built from 15 residues. The germline gives CDR1 SGHRS, CDR2 YFSETQ. The CDR3 spells CASSLEGSTNEKLFF. In DNA, the CDR3 is TGCGCCAGCAGCTTGGAGGGATCAACTAATGAAAAACTGTTTTTT. Using reference TRBV5-1 and TRBJ1-4 for the parts outside the CDR3, the full variable domain is KAGVTQTPRYLIKTRGQQVTLSCSPISGHRSVSWYQQTPGQGLQFLFEYFSETQRNKGNFPGRFSGRQFSNSRSEMNVSTLELGDSALYLCASSLEGSTNEKLFFGSGTQLSVL.

This clonotype was picked up many times. The genes are TRBV12-3 or TRBV12-4 and TRBJ2-7; the D gene is possibly TRBD2 (5 bases). V was trimmed by 2 bases and J by 3 bases, leaving 11 bases between them. This CDR3 has 14 amino acids. This chain's CDR3 is CASSLSRGYYEQYF. CDR3 nucleotide sequence: TGTGCCAGCAGTTTATCCCGGGGATACTACGAGCAGTACTTC.

This clonotype was seen a handful of times. J is TRBJ1-3 and V is TRBV18; D may be TRBD1 (5 bases). The CDR3 is 14 residues long. V was cut by 3 bases and J by 8 bases, with 14 bases left in between. Germline assignment: CDR1 KGHSH and CDR2 LQKENI. Here the CDR3 DNA reads TGTGCCAGCTCACCTCCAGGGCTAAGAGACACCATATATTTT. As protein: CASSPPGLRDTIYF.

This clonotype has a count of ten or more. J is TRBJ2-3 and V is TRBV11-2; 8 nucleotides agree with TRBD2. The CDR3 totals 16 residues. Trimming took 4 bases from V and 0 from J; bases not matched to a gene: 6. Germline lookup yields CDR1 SGHAT and CDR2 FQNNGV. In DNA form, the CDR3 reads TGTGCCAGCAGCTATTTAGCGGGAATTAGCACAGATACGCAGTATTTT. Translating it yields CASSYLAGISTDTQYF.

This clonotype turned up a few times. The chain has TRBV20-1 and TRBJ1-5; TRBD1 agrees at 8 bases. The V gene end was trimmed by 6 bases and the J gene end by 2 bases; junction bases not matched to a gene: 3. Germline V gene lookup returns CDR1 DFQATT and CDR2 SNEGSKA (reference sequence). The CDR3 length is 13 residues. CDR3 region: CSADRGGNQPQHF. CDR3 DNA sequence: TGCAGTGCCGACAGGGGTGGCAATCAGCCCCAGCATTTT.